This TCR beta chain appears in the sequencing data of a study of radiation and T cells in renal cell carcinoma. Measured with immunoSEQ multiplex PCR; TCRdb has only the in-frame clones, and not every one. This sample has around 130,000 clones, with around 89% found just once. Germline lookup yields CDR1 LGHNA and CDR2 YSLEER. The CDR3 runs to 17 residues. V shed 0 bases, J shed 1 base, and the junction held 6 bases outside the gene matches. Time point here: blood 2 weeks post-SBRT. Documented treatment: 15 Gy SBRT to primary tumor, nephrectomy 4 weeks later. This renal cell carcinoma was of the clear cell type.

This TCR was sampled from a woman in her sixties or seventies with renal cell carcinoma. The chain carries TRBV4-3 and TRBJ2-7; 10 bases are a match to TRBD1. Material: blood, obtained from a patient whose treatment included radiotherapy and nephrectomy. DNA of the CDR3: TGCGCCAGCAGCCAAGAAGATTTGGGACAGGGGTCCTACGAGCAGTACTTC. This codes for CASSQEDLGQGSYEQYF.